This is a list of T cell receptor beta chains from one sample in a study of high-grade serous ovarian cancer treatment subgroups. TCRdb's copy holds only in-frame clones and misses some; the assay was immunoSEQ multiplex PCR. In the table there are some 7,000 clones, 60% to 85% of which are singletons. The sample was tumor tissue. The receptors were sampled from a human donor with high-grade serous ovarian cancer. CDR3s include the opening cysteine and the closing phenylalanine or tryptophan. Each record gives: CDR3 length, clone size, D gene, J gene, V gene, CDR3 DNA, CDR3 protein. The D gene is left open where the match is weak. Size is stated for part of the rows, as once, few or many counts, or as a class when the clone is expanded.

len: 14; abundance: .; d_gene: TRBD1; j_gene: TRBJ1-3; v_gene: TRBV4-3; CDR3nt: TGCGCCAGCAGCCAAGACCAGGGGGCAAACACCATATATTTT; CDR3aa: CASSQDQGANTIYF
len: 16; abundance: .; d_gene: .; j_gene: TRBJ2-2; v_gene: TRBV6-6; CDR3nt: TGTGCCAGCAGGAAAACTCGGACAAAGAACACCGGGGAGCTGTTTTTT; CDR3aa: CASRKTRTKNTGELFF
len: 15; abundance: .; d_gene: TRBD1; j_gene: TRBJ2-2; v_gene: TRBV2; CDR3nt: TGTGCCAGCATCAAGGACAGGGGGAGAACCGGGGAGCTGTTTTTT; CDR3aa: CASIKDRGRTGELFF
len: 15; abundance: .; d_gene: TRBD1; j_gene: TRBJ2-2; v_gene: TRBV10-3; CDR3nt: TGTGCCATCAGCGCGGACAGGCAGAACACCGGGGAGCTGTTTTTT; CDR3aa: CAISADRQNTGELFF
len: 14; abundance: .; d_gene: .; j_gene: TRBJ2-1; v_gene: TRBV7-7; CDR3nt: TGTGCTAGCAGCCTAAACCCGGGACGGAATGAGCAGTTCTTC; CDR3aa: CASSLNPGRNEQFF
len: 13; abundance: .; d_gene: .; j_gene: TRBJ2-2; v_gene: TRBV9; CDR3nt: TGTGCCAGCAGCGTAGAAACAACACAGGGGCTGTTTTTT; CDR3aa: CASSVETTQGLFF
len: 14; abundance: .; d_gene: TRBD1; j_gene: TRBJ2-5; v_gene: TRBV11-1; CDR3nt: TGTGCCAGCAGCTCAACAGGGGCGCGGGAGACCCAGTACTTC; CDR3aa: CASSSTGARETQYF
len: 13; abundance: .; d_gene: .; j_gene: TRBJ2-7; v_gene: TRBV6-1; CDR3nt: TGTGCCAGCAATGACGGGCCCGCCCACGAGCAGTACTTC; CDR3aa: CASNDGPAHEQYF
len: 14; abundance: .; d_gene: TRBD1; j_gene: TRBJ2-4; v_gene: TRBV9; CDR3nt: TGTGCCAGCAGCCCGGGACAGGGGAAAAACATTCAGTACTTC; CDR3aa: CASSPGQGKNIQYF
len: 13; abundance: .; d_gene: .; j_gene: TRBJ1-2; v_gene: TRBV12-5; CDR3nt: TGTGCTAGTGGTTTGCAGGGGATCTATGGCTACACCTTC; CDR3aa: CASGLQGIYGYTF
len: 13; abundance: .; d_gene: .; j_gene: TRBJ2-7; v_gene: TRBV27; CDR3nt: TGTGCCAGCAGTTTATCCTCGGGCGTCGAGCAGTACTTC; CDR3aa: CASSLSSGVEQYF
len: 15; abundance: .; d_gene: TRBD1; j_gene: TRBJ2-7; v_gene: TRBV27; CDR3nt: TGTGCCAGCAGCTCCAAGGGACAGGGGTCCTACGAGCAGTACTTC; CDR3aa: CASSSKGQGSYEQYF
len: 16; abundance: .; d_gene: .; j_gene: TRBJ1-2; v_gene: TRBV5-1; CDR3nt: TGCGCCAGCAGCTCCGGGACGGAGAGCTATAACTATGGCTACACCTTC; CDR3aa: CASSSGTESYNYGYTF
len: 15; abundance: once; d_gene: TRBD1; j_gene: TRBJ1-2; v_gene: TRBV2; CDR3nt: TGTGCCAGCGAGGGACAGGGTGGCAAGGGCTATGGCTACACCTTC; CDR3aa: CASEGQGGKGYGYTF
len: 11; abundance: .; d_gene: TRBD1; j_gene: TRBJ2-7; v_gene: TRBV19; CDR3nt: TGTGCATCCGGGACAGTCTACGAGCAGTACTTC; CDR3aa: CASGTVYEQYF
len: 15; abundance: once; d_gene: .; j_gene: TRBJ1-1; v_gene: TRBV2; CDR3nt: TGTGCCAGCACCAGGGACAAAGCCCTGAACACTGAAGCTTTCTTT; CDR3aa: CASTRDKALNTEAFF
len: 18; abundance: .; d_gene: TRBD2; j_gene: TRBJ2-1; v_gene: TRBV7-2; CDR3nt: TGTGCCAGCAGCTTAGCCCCCGGGACTAGCGGGAGGGGTAATGAGCAGTTCTTC; CDR3aa: CASSLAPGTSGRGNEQFF
len: 16; abundance: .; d_gene: .; j_gene: TRBJ2-6; v_gene: TRBV29-1; CDR3nt: TGCAGCGTTGGACAGGCCCTCGAGTGGGGGGCCAACGTCCTGACTTTC; CDR3aa: CSVGQALEWGANVLTF
len: 15; abundance: .; d_gene: .; j_gene: TRBJ2-7; v_gene: TRBV9; CDR3nt: TGTGCCAGCAGCGTAGGGGTCGGGGATGCCTACGAGCAGTACTTC; CDR3aa: CASSVGVGDAYEQYF
len: 16; abundance: .; d_gene: .; j_gene: TRBJ2-7; v_gene: TRBV5-6; CDR3nt: TGTGCCAGAAGCGACAGTGACCGAACCCCCCCTGACGAGCAGTACTTC; CDR3aa: CARSDSDRTPPDEQYF
len: 14; abundance: .; d_gene: TRBD1; j_gene: TRBJ1-4; v_gene: TRBV25-1; CDR3nt: TGTGCCAGCTCCAGGACAGGTCTTAATGAAAAACTGTTTTTT; CDR3aa: CASSRTGLNEKLFF
len: 14; abundance: .; d_gene: .; j_gene: TRBJ2-7; v_gene: TRBV6-5; CDR3nt: TGTGCCAGCAGTCGTCAAAGGGGCCAGTACGAGCAGTACTTC; CDR3aa: CASSRQRGQYEQYF
len: 16; abundance: .; d_gene: TRBD1; j_gene: TRBJ1-2; v_gene: TRBV4-1; CDR3nt: TGCGCCAGCAGCCCCGAAGGGACAGGGAGGGGGGATGGCTACACCTTC; CDR3aa: CASSPEGTGRGDGYTF
len: 14; abundance: once; d_gene: .; j_gene: TRBJ2-5; v_gene: TRBV11-2; CDR3nt: TGTGCCAGCAGCTTAGGGGGGCAGGAAGAGACCCAGTACTTC; CDR3aa: CASSLGGQEETQYF
len: 15; abundance: few; d_gene: .; j_gene: TRBJ1-1; v_gene: TRBV2; CDR3nt: TGTGCCAGCAGTCGCTTTTCCGGAGCGAACACTGAAGCTTTCTTT; CDR3aa: CASSRFSGANTEAFF
len: 16; abundance: .; d_gene: TRBD1; j_gene: TRBJ1-5; v_gene: TRBV19; CDR3nt: TGTGCCAGTAGTATTTTCGGACAGGGAGGCAATCAGCCCCAGCATTTT; CDR3aa: CASSIFGQGGNQPQHF
len: 13; abundance: .; d_gene: .; j_gene: TRBJ2-7; v_gene: TRBV7-7; CDR3nt: TGTGCTAGCAGCCCCGTAGGGGGATACGAGCAGTACTTC; CDR3aa: CASSPVGGYEQYF
len: 15; abundance: once; d_gene: TRBD1; j_gene: TRBJ2-7; v_gene: TRBV4-1; CDR3nt: TGCGCCAGCAGCCAGGCCGGACAGGCTATATACGAGCAGTACTTC; CDR3aa: CASSQAGQAIYEQYF
len: 14; abundance: .; d_gene: TRBD1; j_gene: TRBJ2-7; v_gene: TRBV6-5; CDR3nt: TGTGCCAGCAGTCCTTTCAGGGGGCAAGTCGAGCAGTACTTC; CDR3aa: CASSPFRGQVEQYF
len: 16; abundance: .; d_gene: .; j_gene: TRBJ2-5; v_gene: TRBV11-2; CDR3nt: TGTGCCAGCAGCTTTTGGGGGAACACAGAGCAAGAGACCCAGTACTTC; CDR3aa: CASSFWGNTEQETQYF
len: 14; abundance: .; d_gene: TRBD1; j_gene: TRBJ1-5; v_gene: TRBV28; CDR3nt: TGTGCCAGCACCCTCGGGGACAGGAATCAGCCCCAGCATTTT; CDR3aa: CASTLGDRNQPQHF
len: 15; abundance: .; d_gene: .; j_gene: TRBJ1-6; v_gene: TRBV7-9; CDR3nt: TGTGCCAGCAGCCCCAGGGGTTCAGATAATTCACCCCTCCACTTT; CDR3aa: CASSPRGSDNSPLHF
len: 11; abundance: few; d_gene: .; j_gene: TRBJ2-7; v_gene: TRBV7-9; CDR3nt: TGTGCCAGCAGCTTCGCAGGATCGCAGTACTTC; CDR3aa: CASSFAGSQYF
len: 12; abundance: few; d_gene: .; j_gene: TRBJ2-7; v_gene: TRBV10-1; CDR3nt: TGCGCCAGCGGAGGGCAGACCTACGAGCAGTACTTC; CDR3aa: CASGGQTYEQYF
len: 14; abundance: .; d_gene: .; j_gene: TRBJ2-3; v_gene: TRBV19; CDR3nt: TGTGCCAGTAATGATTGGGGGCGCACAGATACGCAGTATTTT; CDR3aa: CASNDWGRTDTQYF
len: 15; abundance: .; d_gene: TRBD2; j_gene: TRBJ2-5; v_gene: TRBV5-4; CDR3nt: TGTGCCAGCAGCTTGGACCTAGCGGGAGGAGAGACCCAGTACTTC; CDR3aa: CASSLDLAGGETQYF
len: 13; abundance: .; d_gene: .; j_gene: TRBJ1-2; v_gene: TRBV5-4; CDR3nt: TGTGCCAGCAGCTTGGGGCAGTACTATGGCTACACCTTC; CDR3aa: CASSLGQYYGYTF